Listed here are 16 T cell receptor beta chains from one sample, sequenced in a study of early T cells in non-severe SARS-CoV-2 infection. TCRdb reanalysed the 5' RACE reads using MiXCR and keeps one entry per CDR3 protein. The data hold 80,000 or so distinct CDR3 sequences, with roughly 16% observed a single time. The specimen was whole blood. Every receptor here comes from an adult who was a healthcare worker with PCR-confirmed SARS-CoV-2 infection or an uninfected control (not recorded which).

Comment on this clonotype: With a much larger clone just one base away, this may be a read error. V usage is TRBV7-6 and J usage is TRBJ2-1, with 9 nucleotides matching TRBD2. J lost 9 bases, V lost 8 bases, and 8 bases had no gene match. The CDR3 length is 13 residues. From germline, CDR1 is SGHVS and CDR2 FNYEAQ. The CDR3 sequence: CASGQERGAEQFF. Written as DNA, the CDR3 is TGTGCCAGCGGCCAAGAGCGGGGGGCTGAGCAGTTCTTC.

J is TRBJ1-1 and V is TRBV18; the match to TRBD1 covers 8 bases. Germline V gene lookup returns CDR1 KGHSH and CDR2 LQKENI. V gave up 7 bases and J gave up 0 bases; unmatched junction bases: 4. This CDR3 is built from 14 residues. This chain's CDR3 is CASWRTGMNTEAFF. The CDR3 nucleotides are TGTGCCAGCTGGAGGACAGGGATGAACACTGAAGCTTTCTTT.

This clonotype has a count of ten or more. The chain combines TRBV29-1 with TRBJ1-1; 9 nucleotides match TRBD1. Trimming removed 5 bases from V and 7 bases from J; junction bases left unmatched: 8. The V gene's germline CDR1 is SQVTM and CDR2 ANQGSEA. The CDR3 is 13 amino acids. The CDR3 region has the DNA TGCAGCGTTCCTACCGCGGACAGGGGTGAAGCTTTCTTT. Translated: CSVPTADRGEAFF.

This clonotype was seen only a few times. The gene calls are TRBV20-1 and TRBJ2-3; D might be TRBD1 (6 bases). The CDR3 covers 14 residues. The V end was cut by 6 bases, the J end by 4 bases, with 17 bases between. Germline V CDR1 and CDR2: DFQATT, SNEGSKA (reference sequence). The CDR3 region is CSAPGAGASDTQYF. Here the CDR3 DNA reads TGCAGTGCCCCTGGTGCAGGGGCATCAGATACGCAGTATTTT.

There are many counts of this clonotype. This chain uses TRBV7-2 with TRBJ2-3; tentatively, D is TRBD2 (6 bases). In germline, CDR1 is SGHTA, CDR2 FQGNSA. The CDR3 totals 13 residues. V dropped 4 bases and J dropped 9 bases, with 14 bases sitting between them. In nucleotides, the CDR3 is TGTGCCAGCAGCTCCCCCCCGGGGGAAACGCAGTATTTT. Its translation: CASSSPPGETQYF.

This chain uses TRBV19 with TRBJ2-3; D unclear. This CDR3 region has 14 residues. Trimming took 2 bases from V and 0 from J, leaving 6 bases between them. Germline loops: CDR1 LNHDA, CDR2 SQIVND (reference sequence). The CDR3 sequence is CASSISPSTDTQYF. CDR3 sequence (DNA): TGTGCCAGTAGTATAAGCCCTAGCACAGATACGCAGTATTTT. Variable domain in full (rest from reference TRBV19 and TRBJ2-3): DGGITQSPKYLFRKEGQNVTLSCEQNLNHDAMYWYRQDPGQGLRLIYYSQIVNDFQKGDIAEGYSVSREKKESFPLTVTSAQKNPTAFYLCASSISPSTDTQYFGPGTRLTVL.

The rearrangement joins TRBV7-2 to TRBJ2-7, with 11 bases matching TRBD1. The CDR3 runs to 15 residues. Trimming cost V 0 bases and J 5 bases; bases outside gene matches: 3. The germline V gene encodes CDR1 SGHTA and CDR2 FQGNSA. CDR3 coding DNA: TGTGCCAGCAGCTTAGCCGGGGGACAGGGGGACGAGCAGTACTTC. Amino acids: CASSLAGGQGDEQYF.

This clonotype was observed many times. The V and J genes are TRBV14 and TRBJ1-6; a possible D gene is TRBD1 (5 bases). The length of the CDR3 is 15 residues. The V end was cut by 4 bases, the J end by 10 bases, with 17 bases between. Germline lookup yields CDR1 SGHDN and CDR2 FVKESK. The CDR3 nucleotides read TGTGCCAGCAGCCCGACCCAGAGGGGCCTATCACCCCTCCACTTT. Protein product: CASSPTQRGLSPLHF.

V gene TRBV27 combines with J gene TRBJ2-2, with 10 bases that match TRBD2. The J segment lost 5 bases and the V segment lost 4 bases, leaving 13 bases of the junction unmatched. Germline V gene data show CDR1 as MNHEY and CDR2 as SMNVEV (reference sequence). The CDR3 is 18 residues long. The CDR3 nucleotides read TGTGCCAGCAGTTCCCCCTTTAGCGGGAGGCTCCCTACCGGGGAGCTGTTTTTT. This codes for CASSSPFSGRLPTGELFF.

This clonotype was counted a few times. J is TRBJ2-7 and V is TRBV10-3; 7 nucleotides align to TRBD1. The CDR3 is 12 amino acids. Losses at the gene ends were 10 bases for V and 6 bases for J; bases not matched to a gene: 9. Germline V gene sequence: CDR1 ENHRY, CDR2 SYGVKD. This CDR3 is CARRRQGAEQYF. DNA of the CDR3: TGTGCCAGGCGGCGACAGGGTGCCGAGCAGTACTTC.

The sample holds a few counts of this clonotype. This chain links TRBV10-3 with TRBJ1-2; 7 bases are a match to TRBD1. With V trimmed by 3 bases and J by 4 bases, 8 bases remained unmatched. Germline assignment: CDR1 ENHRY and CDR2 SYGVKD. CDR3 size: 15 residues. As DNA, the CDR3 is TGTGCCATCAGTGATATAGGGGGCAGCAGCTATGGCTACACCTTC. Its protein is CAISDIGGSSYGYTF.

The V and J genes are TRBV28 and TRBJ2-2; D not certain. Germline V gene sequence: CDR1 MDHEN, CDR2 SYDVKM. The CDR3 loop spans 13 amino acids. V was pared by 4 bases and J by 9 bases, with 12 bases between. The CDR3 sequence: CASSSETSRELFF. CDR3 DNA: TGTGCCAGCAGTTCGGAAACCTCTAGGGAGCTGTTTTTT. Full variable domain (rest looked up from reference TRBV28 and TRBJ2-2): DVKVTQSSRYLVKRTGEKVFLECVQDMDHENMFWYRQDPGLGLRLIYFSYDVKMKEKGDIPEGYSVSREKKERFSLILESASTNQTSMYLCASSSETSRELFFGEGSRLTVL.

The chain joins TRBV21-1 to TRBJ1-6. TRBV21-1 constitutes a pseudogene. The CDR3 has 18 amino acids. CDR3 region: CASSIWDSPADYNSPLHF. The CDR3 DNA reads TGTGCCAGCAGCATATGGGACTCCCCGGCAGACTATAATTCACCCCTCCACTTT.

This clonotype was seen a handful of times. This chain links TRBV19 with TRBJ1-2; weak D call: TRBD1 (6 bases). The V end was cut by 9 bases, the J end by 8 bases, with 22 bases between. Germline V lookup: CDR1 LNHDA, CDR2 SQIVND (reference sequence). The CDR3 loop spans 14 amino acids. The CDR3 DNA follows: TGTGCCAGCCTCAAACAGGGCGTAAGGTCCGGCTACACCTTC. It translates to CASLKQGVRSGYTF.

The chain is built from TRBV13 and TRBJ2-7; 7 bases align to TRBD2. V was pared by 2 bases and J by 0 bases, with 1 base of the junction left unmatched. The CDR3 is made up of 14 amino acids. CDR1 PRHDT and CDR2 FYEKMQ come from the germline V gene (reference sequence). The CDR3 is CASSLPGGSYEQYF. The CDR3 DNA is TGTGCCAGCAGCTTACCGGGGGGCTCCTACGAGCAGTACTTC. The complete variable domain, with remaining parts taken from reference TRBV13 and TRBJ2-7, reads AAGVIQSPRHLIKEKRETATLKCYPIPRHDTVYWYQQGPGQDPQFLISFYEKMQSDKGSIPDRFSAQQFSDYHSELNMSSLELGDSALYFCASSLPGGSYEQYFGPGTRLTVT.

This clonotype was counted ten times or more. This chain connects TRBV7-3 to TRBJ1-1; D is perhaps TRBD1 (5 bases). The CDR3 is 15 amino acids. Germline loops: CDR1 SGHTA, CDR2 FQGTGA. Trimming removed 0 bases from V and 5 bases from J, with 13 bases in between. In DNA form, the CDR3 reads TGTGCCAGCAGCTTAACCCAGGGAGGGAGGACTGAAGCTTTCTTT. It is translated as CASSLTQGGRTEAFF.